The 30 T cell receptor beta chains given below trace back to one sample, sequenced in a study of T cells in Graves' hyperthyroidism and ophthalmopathy. The TCR beta CDR3 regions underwent amplification using RNA transcripts as the source. A first-round RT-PCR of the TCR CDR3 used the HTBI primer set. From the multiplex PCR reads, TCRdb called clonotypes with MiXCR, one entry per CDR3 protein. This table has 360,000 or so distinct CDR3 sequences, 15% appearing once. Sample: blood. These receptors came from a woman aged 60-75 years with Graves' ophthalmopathy.

This clonotype was observed at least ten times. The chain recombines TRBV24-1 with TRBJ2-7; TRBD1 is a possible D gene (7 bases). The V gene's germline CDR1 is KGHDR and CDR2 SFDVKD. The CDR3 sequence is 15 residues long. Trimming took off 3 bases at V and 3 bases at J, with 14 bases between the two ends. Here the CDR3 DNA reads TGTGCCACCAGTGATCCGGCCAGGGGGGACTACGAGCAGTACTTC. Amino acid sequence: CATSDPARGDYEQYF.

Ten or more counts support this clonotype. The chain employs TRBV28 and TRBJ1-3; D unresolved. The germline V gene encodes CDR1 MDHEN and CDR2 SYDVKM. V gave up 0 bases and J gave up 4 bases, with 13 bases separating them. The CDR3 consists of 16 residues. The CDR3 reads CASSLWEGVNGNTIYF. The CDR3 nucleotides read TGTGCCAGCAGTTTATGGGAGGGAGTTAACGGAAACACCATATATTTT.

This clonotype was observed a handful of times. The CDR3 is CASSPAGQNNEQFF. Here the CDR3 DNA reads TGTGCCAGCAGCCCAGCCGGACAGAACAATGAGCAGTTCTTC. The gene calls are TRBV6-2 or TRBV6-3 and TRBJ2-1; TRBD1 might be the D (6 bases). Germline V gives CDR1 MNHEY, CDR2 SVGEGT. Trimming pared 6 bases from V and 5 bases from J, leaving 14 bases between. The CDR3 is 14 residues long.

J is TRBJ1-2 and V is TRBV6-5, with D perhaps TRBD1 (6 bases). This CDR3 comprises 16 residues. Trimming shortened V by 2 bases and J by 6 bases, and 19 bases separated the two germline ends. Germline CDR1 and CDR2: MNHEY and SVGAGI. In DNA, the CDR3 is TGTGCCAGCAGTTACACCCCTGGGGGGCCTATTGATGGCTACACCTTC. Amino acids: CASSYTPGGPIDGYTF.

This clonotype has at least ten counts. The chain is built from TRBV7-9 and TRBJ1-4; no reliable D call. Germline-derived CDR1 and CDR2 are SEHNR and FQNEAQ (reference sequence). V was cut by 1 base and J by 8 bases, with 17 bases left in between. This CDR3 region has 16 residues. CDR3 coding DNA: TGTGCCAGCAGCTTAGGCCCGTCTCCCCAAAAAGAAAAACTGTTTTTT. Translated, it gives CASSLGPSPQKEKLFF.

This clonotype was recorded many times. This chain uses TRBV29-1 with TRBJ2-7, with D tentatively TRBD2 (7 bases). This CDR3 is built from 19 residues. V lost 3 bases and J 3 bases, leaving 30 bases between the germline ends. CDR1 is SQVTM and CDR2 is ANQGSEA in the germline V gene. The CDR3 DNA sequence: TGCAGCGTTGATTTAGGGGCATCTAGCGGACTAGGGGGACACTACGAGCAGTACTTC. Translation gives CSVDLGASSGLGGHYEQYF.

The sample holds many counts of this clonotype. V usage is TRBV3-1 and J usage is TRBJ2-1; D is uncertain. V lost 0 bases and J 0 bases, leaving 9 bases between the germline ends. This CDR3 is built from 16 residues. Germline V gene sequence: CDR1 LGHDT, CDR2 YNNKEL (reference sequence). The CDR3 coding sequence is TGTGCCAGCAGCCAAGAGGGTGGGATCTCCTACAATGAGCAGTTCTTC. It translates to CASSQEGGISYNEQFF.

The genes are TRBV25-1 and TRBJ2-1, with a tentative D call TRBD1 (6 bases). The CDR3 runs to 16 residues. Trimming stripped 4 bases from V and 1 base from J, with 14 bases between. CDR1 MGHDK and CDR2 SYGVNS come from the germline V gene. Written as DNA, the CDR3 is TGTGCCAGCAGTGGATACAGGGAACATTCCTACAATGAGCAGTTCTTC. Its protein product is CASSGYREHSYNEQFF.

The chain joins TRBV15 to TRBJ2-5, with TRBD2 matching over 9 bases. Germline assignment: CDR1 LNHNV and CDR2 YYDKDF (reference sequence). The CDR3 spans 17 residues. The V and J ends lost 0 bases and 4 bases, in that order; junction bases with no gene match: 9. The CDR3 region has the DNA TGTGCCACCAGCAGAGATCAAGCGGGAGGTGCGAGAGAGACCCAGTACTTC. Amino acid sequence: CATSRDQAGGARETQYF.

V is TRBV3-1 and J is TRBJ2-1, with 9 bases aligning to TRBD2. Per the germline V gene, CDR1 is LGHDT and CDR2 is YNNKEL (reference sequence). V gave up 1 base and J gave up 6 bases; unmatched junction bases: 7. The CDR3 totals 16 residues. The CDR3 DNA reads TGTGCCAGCAGCCAAGTGAGGGCGGGAGGGCGCAATGAGCAGTTCTTC. Encoded protein: CASSQVRAGGRNEQFF.

This clonotype showed up just a few times. This chain connects TRBV4-1 to TRBJ2-5; TRBD2 matches at 11 bases. This CDR3 is 16 amino acids long. Per germline, CDR1 MGHRA and CDR2 YSYEKL. The trim removed 2 bases at V and 4 bases at J, leaving 6 bases unmatched. CDR3 amino acids: CASSQPGLAELETQYF. CDR3 bases: TGCGCCAGCAGCCAACCGGGACTAGCGGAACTAGAGACCCAGTACTTC.

This clonotype was recorded many times. The chain is built from TRBV6-5 and TRBJ2-7, with TRBD2 as a possible D gene (5 bases). Trimming shortened V by 7 bases and J by 5 bases, and 18 bases separated the two germline ends. The CDR3 runs 14 residues. CDR1 is MNHEY and CDR2 is SVGAGI in the germline V gene. CDR3 region: CASKVAGGAHEQYF. As DNA, the CDR3 is TGTGCCAGCAAGGTTGCGGGTGGAGCCCACGAGCAGTACTTC.

This clonotype was seen a few times. J is TRBJ2-1 and V is TRBV10-3; the match to TRBD2 covers 10 bases. CDR1 is ENHRY and CDR2 is SYGVKD in the germline V gene. CDR3 length: 16 residues. V lost 3 bases, J lost 4 bases, and 6 bases stayed unmatched. CDR3 region: CAISEITSGTYNEQFF. Here the CDR3 DNA reads TGTGCCATCAGTGAAATAACTAGCGGGACATACAATGAGCAGTTCTTC.

The table lists this clonotype with a few counts. This sequence joins TRBV28 and TRBJ2-2, with TRBD1 as a possible D gene (5 bases). CDR3 length: 13 amino acids. Germline V CDR1 and CDR2: MDHEN, SYDVKM. Trimming shortened V by 8 bases and J by 0 bases, and 7 bases separated the two germline ends. CDR3 DNA: TGTGCCAGCCGGACAACGAACACCGGGGAGCTGTTTTTT. It yields the protein CASRTTNTGELFF.

In this sample, this clonotype turned up a few times. V usage is TRBV15 and J usage is TRBJ2-5; D is undetermined. Germline CDR1 reads LNHNV; CDR2 reads YYDKDF (reference sequence). V was shortened by 1 base and J by 11 bases, with 14 bases between the two germline ends. The CDR3 has 13 amino acids. The CDR3 reads CATSRASMGGQYF. CDR3 coding DNA: TGTGCCACCAGCAGAGCGTCGATGGGTGGACAGTACTTC.

The chain uses TRBV12-3 or TRBV12-4 and TRBJ2-5; D remains ambiguous. V was trimmed by 2 bases and J by 7 bases, leaving 11 bases between them. This CDR3 contains 13 residues. The CDR3 is CASSLKVSGTQYF. The CDR3 DNA sequence: TGTGCCAGCAGTTTAAAGGTCTCAGGGACCCAGTACTTC.

This clonotype was picked up a small number of times. The chain links TRBV28 to TRBJ1-4, with TRBD1 identical over 7 bases. The CDR3 spans 13 residues. The V segment lost 8 bases and the J segment 8 bases; nucleotides outside the gene matches: 8. Germline CDR1 MDHEN, CDR2 SYDVKM. This CDR3 reads CASVQGGIEKLFF. In nucleotides, the CDR3 is TGTGCCAGCGTGCAGGGGGGGATCGAAAAACTGTTTTTT.

The rearrangement joins TRBV12-3 or TRBV12-4 to TRBJ2-5; TRBD1 matches at 12 bases. The CDR3 totals 16 residues. V lost 7 bases and J lost 9; bases outside the gene matches: 15. CDR3 nucleotide sequence: TGTGCCAGCACCCTGGGGACAGGGGGCCACGGAGGGCCCCAGTACTTC. Residues: CASTLGTGGHGGPQYF.

This clonotype was counted between two and nine times. V is TRBV28 and J is TRBJ2-7, with unresolved D. The CDR3 is made up of 15 amino acids. CDR1 and CDR2 from the germline V gene are MDHEN and SYDVKM. Trimming took off 1 base at V and 1 base at J, with 11 bases between the two ends. CDR3 DNA: TGTGCCAGCAGTTTATCGGCAGGTTATTCCTACGAGCAGTACTTC. It specifies CASSLSAGYSYEQYF.

This clonotype was seen at least ten times. The CDR3 DNA is TGTGCCAGCTCACCACAAAGGATGCGGGAGCAGTACTTC. It codes for CASSPQRMREQYF. The chain employs TRBV18 and TRBJ2-7; D gene unclear. The CDR3 loop spans 13 amino acids. Germline-derived CDR1 and CDR2 are KGHSH and LQKENI. Deletions cut 1 base from V and 7 bases from J, with 11 bases between.

Many counts were recorded for this clonotype. The V call is TRBV11-2, the J call TRBJ2-3; D possibly corresponds to TRBD2 (6 bases). Per the germline V gene, CDR1 is SGHAT and CDR2 is FQNNGV. This CDR3 has 16 residues. Trimming pared 0 bases from V and 3 bases from J, leaving 13 bases between. The CDR3 DNA reads TGTGCCAGCAGCTTAGAGTTCCCGGGGACTACAGATACGCAGTATTTT. It codes for CASSLEFPGTTDTQYF.

The chain employs TRBV20-1 and TRBJ2-1; maybe TRBD1 (6 bases). CDR1 DFQATT and CDR2 SNEGSKA come from the germline V gene (reference sequence). This CDR3 is built from 15 residues. V lost 0 bases and J lost 3, with 12 bases in between. CDR3 sequence: CSARDLGADYNEQFF. The CDR3 DNA is TGCAGTGCTAGAGATCTGGGGGCTGACTACAATGAGCAGTTCTTC.

This clonotype appeared a few times. J is TRBJ2-1 and V is TRBV7-2; TRBD2 matches at 7 bases. The trim removed 7 bases at V and 13 bases at J, leaving 7 bases unmatched. Germline V CDR1 and CDR2: SGHTA, FQGNSA. This CDR3 spans 11 amino acids. Here the CDR3 DNA reads TGTGCCAGCACCTCCGGGACTACTCAGTTCTTC. Translating gives CASTSGTTQFF.

This clonotype was seen at least ten times. The chain couples TRBV7-2 to TRBJ1-2, with D perhaps matching TRBD1 (6 bases). The CDR3 consists of 14 residues. Germline CDR1 and CDR2: SGHTA and FQGNSA. The V end was cut by 5 bases, the J end by 4 bases, with 14 bases between. CDR3 nucleotides: TGTGCCAGCAGCCCTCGACAGGTCGGCTATGGCTACACCTTC. Protein: CASSPRQVGYGYTF.

There are many counts of this clonotype. CDR3 region: CASSGGGQGYHTQYF. The CDR3 nucleotides read TGTGCCAGCAGCGGAGGGGGACAGGGGTACCATACGCAGTATTTT. The chain carries TRBV28 and TRBJ2-3; 10 nucleotides agree with TRBD1. This CDR3 region has 15 residues. Germline CDR1 is MDHEN and CDR2 is SYDVKM. V was pared by 6 bases and J by 7 bases, with 10 bases of the junction left unmatched. The complete variable domain, with remaining parts taken from reference TRBV28 and TRBJ2-3, reads DVKVTQSSRYLVKRTGEKVFLECVQDMDHENMFWYRQDPGLGLRLIYFSYDVKMKEKGDIPEGYSVSREKKERFSLILESASTNQTSMYLCASSGGGQGYHTQYFGPGTRLTVL.

This clonotype was detected only a few times. This chain connects TRBV6-4 to TRBJ2-1; 9 nucleotides agree with TRBD2. J was trimmed by 1 base and V by 8 bases; bases with no gene match: 6. Germline lookup yields CDR1 MRHNA and CDR2 SNTAGT. CDR3 size: 15 residues. In nucleotides, the CDR3 is TGTGCCAGCGCTCGGGCGGGAGGGTCCTACAATGAGCAGTTCTTC. It is translated as CASARAGGSYNEQFF.

This clonotype was counted a few times. This sequence joins TRBV5-6 and TRBJ2-6; perhaps TRBD2 as D (6 bases). Germline V gene data show CDR1 as SGHDT and CDR2 as YYEEEE. This CDR3 has 15 residues. Trimming stripped 5 bases from V and 1 base from J, with 10 bases between. CDR3 amino acids: CASRSRGSGANVLTF. The CDR3 bases are TGTGCCAGCAGGTCCCGGGGGTCTGGGGCCAACGTCCTGACTTTC.

Comment on this clonotype: This may be a read error, as it is one base from a much larger clone. This chain uses TRBV6-1 with TRBJ2-1, with 10 bases aligning to TRBD2. Germline V gene sequence: CDR1 MNHNS, CDR2 SASEGT. The CDR3 has 16 amino acids. CDR3 DNA sequence: TGTGCCAGCAGGGAACGAGCGGGAGGGTCCTACAGTGAGCAGTTCTTC. It specifies CASRERAGGSYSEQFF.

This clonotype was observed once. A single base separates this from a much larger clone, so it may be a read error. The V and J genes are TRBV27 and TRBJ2-1, with D possibly being TRBD1 or TRBD2 (7 bases each). The germline V gene has CDR1 MNHEY and CDR2 SMNVEV (reference sequence). The CDR3 length is 14 residues. V gave up 6 bases and J gave up 6 bases, with 15 bases separating them. The CDR3 protein is CASSRRGGGNEQFF. The CDR3 coding sequence is TGTGCCAGCAGCCGCAGGGGGGGGGGCAATGAGCAGTTCTTC.

This clonotype was observed a single time. For the CDR3, the DNA is TGTGCCACCAGTGAAGTCGATAGCGGGAGGGCCCGGGGGCAGTTCTTC. As protein: CATSEVDSGRARGQFF. The chain uses TRBV24-1 and TRBJ2-1; 11 bases fit TRBD2. The CDR3 runs to 16 residues. Germline V gives CDR1 KGHDR, CDR2 SFDVKD. V was clipped by 4 bases and J by 12 bases; unmatched bases: 13.